These 10 T cell receptor beta chains were sequenced from one sample in a study of OX40 agonist ivuxolimab in advanced cancers. Method: immunoSEQ multiplex PCR; TCRdb's copy keeps in-frame clones and lacks some. The table lists around 58,000 clones, around 88% of them singletons. The source material was CD4+ or CD8+ T cells sorted from blood, sampled in a trial of the OX40 agonist ivuxolimab. The receptors derive from an adult with an advanced solid tumor such as melanoma, head and neck, liver or kidney cancer.

This chain links TRBV11-2 with TRBJ2-1; perhaps TRBD1 as D (5 bases). The V end was cut by 0 bases, the J end by 0 bases, with 9 bases between. Per germline, CDR1 SGHAT and CDR2 FQNNGV. The CDR3 length is 16 residues. The CDR3 region is CASSLDPRVSYNEQFF. The CDR3 DNA reads TGTGCCAGCAGCTTAGATCCCAGGGTCTCCTACAATGAGCAGTTCTTC.

This chain connects TRBV2 to TRBJ1-2; a weak D match, TRBD1 (6 bases). With 6 bases removed from V and 4 bases from J, the gap between germline ends came to 12 bases. Germline CDR1 and CDR2: SNHLY and FYNNEI. CDR3 size: 13 residues. The CDR3 here is CASSRGPSYGYTF. CDR3 DNA: TGTGCCAGCAGCAGGGGTCCTTCCTATGGCTACACCTTC.

In this sample, this clone turned up a few times. This chain joins TRBV6-5 and TRBJ2-3; D not resolved. Germline V gene sequence: CDR1 MNHEY, CDR2 SVGAGI. V was cut by 0 bases and J by 6 bases, with 7 bases left in between. The CDR3 is 13 residues long. This CDR3 is CASSYSWRDTQYF. In DNA form, the CDR3 reads TGTGCCAGCAGTTACTCCTGGCGGGATACGCAGTATTTT.

The chain is built from TRBV9 and TRBJ2-1; D gene unclear. The V end lost 2 bases, the J end lost 6 bases, and 12 bases lay between the germline ends. CDR1 SGDLS and CDR2 YYNGEE come from the germline V gene. The CDR3 is 14 residues long. CDR3 amino acids: CASSVGSLGNEQFF. The CDR3 nucleotides are TGTGCCAGCAGCGTGGGTAGCTTGGGCAATGAGCAGTTCTTC.

This CDR3 reads CASSLLTYVHNEQFF. The CDR3 DNA sequence: TGTGCCAGCAGCTTATTAACCTATGTCCACAATGAGCAGTTCTTC. The rearrangement links TRBV7-4 to TRBJ2-1; D is unresolved. Trimming cost V 2 bases and J 5 bases, with 13 bases left between them. The germline V gene has CDR1 SGHVT and CDR2 SQSDAQ. The CDR3 contains 15 residues.

The chain carries TRBV2 and TRBJ1-2; 9 bases map to TRBD1. V lost 2 bases, J lost 4 bases, and 8 bases stayed unmatched. This CDR3 is built from 16 residues. From germline, CDR1 is SNHLY and CDR2 FYNNEI. CDR3 in DNA: TGTGCCAGCAGTGAACGTATACAGGGGGCCCCCTATGGCTACACCTTC. Encoded protein: CASSERIQGAPYGYTF.

The rearrangement joins TRBV9 to TRBJ2-1, with D perhaps TRBD2 (5 bases). This CDR3 has 15 amino acids. Germline lookup yields CDR1 SGDLS and CDR2 YYNGEE. V lost 0 bases and J lost 2, with 9 bases in between. CDR3 protein: CASSVGTLAYNEQFF. The CDR3 region has the DNA TGTGCCAGCAGCGTAGGGACTCTAGCCTACAATGAGCAGTTCTTC. Variable domain in full (rest from reference TRBV9 and TRBJ2-1): DSGVTQTPKHLITATGQRVTLRCSPRSGDLSVYWYQQSLDQGLQFLIQYYNGEERAKGNILERFSAQQFPDLHSELNLSSLELGDSALYFCASSVGTLAYNEQFFGPGTRLTVL.

The J gene is TRBJ1-4, the V gene TRBV10-3; the match to TRBD1 covers 7 bases. The V segment lost 0 bases and the J segment 5 bases; nucleotides outside the gene matches: 6. Germline V CDR1 and CDR2: ENHRY, SYGVKD. There are 16 residues in the CDR3. The CDR3 here is CAISESKGTVNEKLFF. DNA of the CDR3: TGTGCCATCAGTGAGTCGAAGGGGACAGTCAATGAAAAACTGTTTTTT.

The chain recombines TRBV27 with TRBJ2-7; 9 bases are a match to TRBD2. Germline V lookup: CDR1 MNHEY, CDR2 SMNVEV (reference sequence). Losses at the gene ends were 5 bases for V and 7 bases for J; bases not matched to a gene: 9. The CDR3 length is 14 residues. CDR3 amino acids: CASSLVSGSFEQYF. DNA for the CDR3: TGTGCCAGCAGTCTGGTTAGCGGGAGCTTTGAGCAGTACTTC.

The gene calls are TRBV27 and TRBJ2-7; no firm D call. Germline CDR1 MNHEY, CDR2 SMNVEV (reference sequence). This CDR3 is built from 14 residues. Trimming removed 8 bases at V and 0 bases at J, with 14 bases between. CDR3 amino acids: CASLRVLSSYEQYF. Here the CDR3 DNA reads TGTGCCAGCCTCCGGGTTCTCAGCTCCTACGAGCAGTACTTC.